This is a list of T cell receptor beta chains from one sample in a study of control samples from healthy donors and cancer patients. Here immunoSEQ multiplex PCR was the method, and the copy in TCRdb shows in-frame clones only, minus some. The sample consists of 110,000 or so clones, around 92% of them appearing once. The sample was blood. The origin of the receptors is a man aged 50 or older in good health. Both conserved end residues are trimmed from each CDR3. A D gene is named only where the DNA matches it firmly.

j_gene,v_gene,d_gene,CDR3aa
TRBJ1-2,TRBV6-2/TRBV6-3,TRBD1,ASSWTGDPPTYGYT
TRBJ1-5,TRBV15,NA,ATSRDKTVLQPQH
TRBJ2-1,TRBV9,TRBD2,ASSGGLAGQSSYNEQF
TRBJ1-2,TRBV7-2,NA,ASSLARRAGGYT
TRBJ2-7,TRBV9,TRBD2,ASSTGLAGASYDSYEQY
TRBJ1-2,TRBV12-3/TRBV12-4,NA,ASSRRNYGYT
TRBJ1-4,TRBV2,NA,ASILDSLNEKLF
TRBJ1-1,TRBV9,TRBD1,ASSSTGTGGWGAGTEAF
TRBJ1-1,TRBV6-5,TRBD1,ASSYDRVGLNTEAF
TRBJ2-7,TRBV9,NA,ASSVGAGDYEQY
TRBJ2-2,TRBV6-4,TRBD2,ASSGLAGAGELF
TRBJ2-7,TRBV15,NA,ATSRDRPVTYEQY
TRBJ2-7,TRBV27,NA,ASSLSPARTVVPYEQY
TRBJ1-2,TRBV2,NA,ASSEDTNYGYT
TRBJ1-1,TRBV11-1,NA,ASSLESGGTEAF
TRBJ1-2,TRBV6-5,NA,ASSDRLIPEYGYT
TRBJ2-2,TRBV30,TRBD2,AWSVLSGGGTGELF
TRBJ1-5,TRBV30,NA,AWSVLGTDNQPQH
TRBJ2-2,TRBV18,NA,ASSPEGGTGELF
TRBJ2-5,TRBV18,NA,ASSPTEETQY
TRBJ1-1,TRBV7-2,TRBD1,ASSPRTGGLWNTEAF
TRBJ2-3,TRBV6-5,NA,ASRKQETYTDTQY
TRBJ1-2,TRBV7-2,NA,ASSLGSRNYGYT
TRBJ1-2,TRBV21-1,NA,ASSKVEGRWGYT